This TCR beta chain was obtained from a study of T cells after yellow fever vaccination. Study background: Fractions low in cell number were prepared with SMART-Seq v4 Ultra Low Input.

TCRdb reprocessed the 5' RACE reads via MiXCR and lists one record per CDR3 protein. Seen here are hundreds of thousands of distinct CDR3 sequences, roughly 20% observed once, and the top ten hold roughly a sixth. Study conclusions and caveats: Contamination by abundant bulk-population clonotypes could be present in FACS-sorted repertoires.

On this clonotype: Its target is not known.

The clonotype was recovered from a man aged 18 to 35 who received the YFV17D yellow fever vaccine. The sequencing here drew on PBMCs, taken before the yellow fever booster vaccination.

The CDR3 coding sequence is TGTGCCAGCAGCGTAGACGGTAGCTCCTACGAGCAGTACTTC. Translation: CASSVDGSSYEQYF. The gene calls are TRBV9 and TRBJ2-7; no clear D gene. Per the germline V gene, CDR1 is SGDLS and CDR2 is YYNGEE. V dropped 0 bases and J dropped 0 bases, with 7 bases sitting between them. This CDR3 is 14 amino acids long.